The 24 T cell receptor beta chains below were found in one sample sequenced in a study of persistence of HIV-infected CD4 T cells. The antigens of these receptors remain unknown. Overlapping HIV-1 Gag 15-mer peptides at approximately 0.96 ug per peptide per mL were used. CD40L-negative CD69-negative CD45RO-high memory CD4+ T cells were sorted as populations depleted of antigen-responding cells. The immunoSEQ assay was version 4, run in survey mode. TCRdb keeps only in-frame clones here, not all; method: immunoSEQ multiplex PCR. The table shows some 58,000 clones, with under 80% occurring only once. The sample was CD4+ T cells sorted from PBMCs after 18-hour stimulation, taken from a patient who received antiretroviral therapy. The source of these receptors is an adult man with HIV who was CMV-seropositive.

This chain links TRBV6-5 with TRBJ1-2, with D unclear. This CDR3 region has 13 residues. Germline-derived CDR1 and CDR2 are MNHEY and SVGAGI. The V end lost 1 base, the J end lost 8 bases, and 11 bases lay between the germline ends. For the CDR3, the DNA is TGTGCCAGCAGTTACTATGAAGAGAGCGGCTACACCTTC. Encoded protein: CASSYYEESGYTF.

This clone came up a few times. The V gene is TRBV19, the J gene TRBJ1-4, with TRBD1 as a possible D gene (5 bases). This CDR3 region has 12 residues. Germline lookup yields CDR1 LNHDA and CDR2 SQIVND (reference sequence). Trimming pared 4 bases from V and 7 bases from J, leaving 7 bases between. CDR3: CASSKGIEKLFF. CDR3 sequence (DNA): TGTGCCAGTAGTAAGGGGATTGAAAAACTGTTTTTT.

The table lists this clone with a few counts. The V and J genes are TRBV7-9 and TRBJ1-4; the match to TRBD1 covers 7 bases. V shed 0 bases and J 7 bases; nucleotides not matched to a gene: 11. CDR3 length: 17 residues. CDR1 and CDR2 (germline): SEHNR, FQNEAQ (reference sequence). CDR3 loop: CASSLARGQVQGEKLFF. CDR3 DNA: TGTGCCAGCAGCTTAGCGCGCGGACAGGTCCAGGGTGAAAAACTGTTTTTT. Drawing the rest from reference TRBV7-9 and TRBJ1-4, the complete variable domain is DTGVSQNPRHKITKRGQNVTFRCDPISEHNRLYWYRQTLGQGPEFLTYFQNEAQLEKSRLLSDRFSAERPKGSFSTLEIQRTEQGDSAMYLCASSLARGQVQGEKLFFGSGTQLSVL.

The chain is built from TRBV6-6 and TRBJ2-1; D is perhaps TRBD1 or TRBD2 (5 bases each). V shed 7 bases and J shed 7 bases, with 17 bases lying between them. Per the germline V gene, CDR1 is MNHNY and CDR2 is SVGAGI (reference sequence). This CDR3 is 14 amino acids long. The CDR3 loop reads CASIHRDGGNEQFF. Here the CDR3 DNA reads TGTGCCAGCATCCACCGGGACGGCGGGAATGAGCAGTTCTTC.

The CDR3 reads CSIRDGDQPQHF. Written as DNA, the CDR3 is TGCAGCATCCGGGACGGTGATCAGCCCCAGCATTTT. The chain joins TRBV29-1 to TRBJ1-5; D might be TRBD1 (5 bases). This CDR3 region has 12 residues. V dropped 8 bases and J dropped 5 bases, with 13 bases sitting between them. CDR1 SQVTM and CDR2 ANQGSEA come from the germline V gene.

The rearrangement links TRBV10-3 to TRBJ1-1; TRBD1 might be the D (6 bases). Germline CDR1 is ENHRY and CDR2 is SYGVKD. This CDR3 spans 14 amino acids. Trimming removed 2 bases at V and 8 bases at J, with 15 bases between. CDR3 sequence reads: CAISEAQGSSEAFF. CDR3 coding DNA: TGTGCCATCAGTGAGGCACAGGGATCCTCAGAAGCTTTCTTT.

This clone was counted a single time. This chain links TRBV30 with TRBJ1-4, with D maybe TRBD1 (5 bases). Germline V gene sequence: CDR1 GTSNPN, CDR2 SVGIG (reference sequence). The CDR3 runs to 13 residues. V lost 1 base and J 7 bases, leaving 10 bases between the germline ends. The CDR3 DNA is TGTGCCTGGAGTGGACAGAAGGGTGAAAAACTGTTTTTT. Translating gives CAWSGQKGEKLFF.

This chain connects TRBV6-6 to TRBJ1-1, with D unresolved. V lost 1 base to trimming and J lost 3 bases, with 9 bases between them. The CDR3 is 14 residues long. Looked up from germline, CDR1 is MNHNY and CDR2 is SVGAGI (reference sequence). The CDR3 reads CASSYYARDTEAFF. CDR3 sequence (DNA): TGTGCCAGCAGTTACTACGCTCGGGACACTGAAGCTTTCTTT.

The chain couples TRBV5-4 to TRBJ1-4; D remains ambiguous. V shed 4 bases and J shed 6 bases, with 16 bases lying between them. This CDR3 has 15 amino acids. Germline-derived CDR1 and CDR2 are SGHNT and YYREEE (reference sequence). The CDR3 region is CASSPGSARDEKLFF. For the CDR3, the DNA is TGTGCCAGCAGCCCTGGGTCCGCCCGGGATGAAAAACTGTTTTTT.

V and J are TRBV6-5 and TRBJ1-6; D is perhaps TRBD1 (6 bases). Germline CDR1 and CDR2: MNHEY and SVGAGI. The CDR3 has 15 residues. Deletions cut 2 bases from V and 6 bases from J, with 11 bases between. The CDR3 spells CASSYRTASNSPLHF. The CDR3 nucleotides read TGTGCCAGCAGTTACAGGACAGCTTCTAATTCACCCCTCCACTTT.

V is TRBV28 and J is TRBJ1-2; 8 bases line up with TRBD1. Trimming removed 8 bases from V and 4 bases from J; junction bases left unmatched: 9. From germline, CDR1 is MDHEN and CDR2 SYDVKM. This CDR3 spans 14 amino acids. For the CDR3, the DNA is TGTGCCAGCCTCCCAGGACAGGGAGGCTATGGCTACACCTTC. Its translation: CASLPGQGGYGYTF.

This chain joins TRBV3-1 (or the pseudogene TRBV3-2) and TRBJ1-1, with D unresolved. The CDR3 length is 13 residues. V was cut by 4 bases and J by 3 bases, with 9 bases left in between. Germline CDR1 reads LGHDT; CDR2 reads YNNKEL (reference sequence). The CDR3 protein is CASSLSGYTEAFF. CDR3 nucleotide sequence: TGTGCCAGCAGCCTCAGCGGTTACACTGAAGCTTTCTTT.

V gene TRBV3-1 (or the pseudogene TRBV3-2) combines with J gene TRBJ2-7; 14 bases match TRBD2. Per germline, CDR1 LGHDT and CDR2 YNNKEL (reference sequence). The CDR3 contains 17 residues. V lost 4 bases to trimming and J lost 0 bases; unmatched junction nucleotides: 5. The CDR3 region has the DNA TGTGCCAGCAGCCGCTCCGGGACTAGCGGGAGCTCCTACGAGCAGTACTTC. The encoded protein is CASSRSGTSGSSYEQYF.

V usage is TRBV27 and J usage is TRBJ1-4, with 7 bases aligning to TRBD1. The CDR3 contains 15 residues. Per the germline V gene, CDR1 is MNHEY and CDR2 is SMNVEV (reference sequence). J gave up 8 bases and V 5 bases, and 11 bases lay outside the gene matches. CDR3 in DNA: TGTGCCAGCAGTCCAATTGACAGGGTTCGAGAAAAACTGTTTTTT. Translated: CASSPIDRVREKLFF.

The gene calls are TRBV7-8 and TRBJ1-5; weak D call: TRBD1 (6 bases). Per germline, CDR1 SGHVS and CDR2 FQNEAQ. CDR3 length: 13 amino acids. V was trimmed by 2 bases and J by 6 bases, leaving 8 bases between them. In nucleotides, the CDR3 is TGTGCCAGCAGCTTAAGGGGGAGTCAGCCCCAGCATTTT. Its translation: CASSLRGSQPQHF. Full variable domain (missing parts from reference TRBV7-8 and TRBJ1-5): GAGVSQSPRYKVAKRGQDVALRCDPISGHVSLFWYQQALGQGPEFLTYFQNEAQLDKSGLPSDRFFAERPEGSVSTLKIQRTQQEDSAVYLCASSLRGSQPQHFGDGTRLSIL.

The chain is built from TRBV14 and TRBJ1-1; D is ambiguous. This CDR3 is built from 15 residues. Germline-derived CDR1 and CDR2 are SGHDN and FVKESK. V was cut by 4 bases and J by 3 bases, with 15 bases left in between. CDR3 residues: CASSPQGIQDTEAFF. DNA for the CDR3: TGTGCCAGCAGCCCACAAGGGATCCAGGACACTGAAGCTTTCTTT. Complete variable domain (other parts from reference TRBV14 and TRBJ1-1): EAGVTQFPSHSVIEKGQTVTLRCDPISGHDNLYWYRRVMGKEIKFLLHFVKESKQDESGMPNNRFLAERTGGTYSTLKVQPAELEDSGVYFCASSPQGIQDTEAFFGQGTRLTVV.

This chain connects TRBV4-1 to TRBJ1-4; 7 bases are a match to TRBD1. CDR1 is MGHRA and CDR2 is YSYEKL in the germline V gene. Trimming cost V 3 bases and J 4 bases; bases outside gene matches: 5. There are 15 residues in the CDR3. CDR3 in DNA: TGCGCCAGCAGCCAGTCGGGACAGATTAATGAAAAACTGTTTTTT. Translating it yields CASSQSGQINEKLFF.

This clone has a single count. The chain has TRBV4-1 and TRBJ1-4; TRBD1 is a possible D gene (6 bases). Germline lookup yields CDR1 MGHRA and CDR2 YSYEKL. The length of the CDR3 is 17 residues. Deletions cut 3 bases from V and 2 bases from J, with 16 bases between. CDR3 in DNA: TGCGCCAGCAGCCATCATACAGGGCGGAGGACTAATGAAAAACTGTTTTTT. Translation: CASSHHTGRRTNEKLFF.

The chain combines TRBV10-3 with TRBJ2-7; D possibly corresponds to TRBD1 (6 bases). Germline-derived CDR1 and CDR2 are ENHRY and SYGVKD. This CDR3 contains 15 residues. Trimming took 2 bases from V and 2 from J, leaving 13 bases between them. The CDR3 region is CAISEDRQAAYEQYF. The CDR3 DNA follows: TGTGCCATCAGTGAGGACAGACAGGCTGCCTACGAGCAGTACTTC.

The CDR3 is CASSFLTGPGANVLTF. The DNA for the CDR3 is TGTGCCAGCAGCTTCCTTACAGGCCCTGGGGCCAACGTCCTGACTTTC. The rearrangement uses TRBV7-9 and TRBJ2-6; D perhaps matches TRBD1 (5 bases). Germline V gives CDR1 SEHNR, CDR2 FQNEAQ (reference sequence). The length of the CDR3 is 16 residues. V lost 3 bases to trimming and J lost 2 bases, with 11 bases between them. The full variable domain, rest sourced from reference TRBV7-9 and TRBJ2-6, is DTGVSQNPRHKITKRGQNVTFRCDPISEHNRLYWYRQTLGQGPEFLTYFQNEAQLEKSRLLSDRFSAERPKGSFSTLEIQRTEQGDSAMYLCASSFLTGPGANVLTFGAGSRLTVL.

This clone turned up a few times. V is TRBV5-1 and J is TRBJ2-2; D is perhaps TRBD2 (5 bases). Trimming took off 4 bases at V and 3 bases at J, with 10 bases between the two ends. CDR1 SGHRS and CDR2 YFSETQ come from the germline V gene. The CDR3 sequence is 14 residues long. The CDR3 sequence: CASSEGMHTGELFF. DNA for the CDR3: TGCGCCAGCAGCGAGGGTATGCACACCGGGGAGCTGTTTTTT.

CDR3 in amino acids: CATSRPGTVSGYTF. In DNA form, the CDR3 reads TGTGCCACCAGCCGCCCCGGGACAGTCTCGGGCTACACCTTC. The rearrangement uses TRBV15 and TRBJ1-2; 7 nucleotides line up with TRBD1. The CDR3 covers 14 residues. Unmatched junction bases numbered 11, after V lost 5 bases and J lost 8 bases. Germline V CDR1 and CDR2: LNHNV, YYDKDF (reference sequence).

This chain connects TRBV6-6 to TRBJ2-7; D unresolved. The CDR3 sequence is 15 residues long. The germline V gene encodes CDR1 MNHNY and CDR2 SVGAGI (reference sequence). Trimming pared 0 bases from V and 6 bases from J, leaving 15 bases between. This CDR3 is CASSYSNGGRPEQYF. The CDR3 DNA reads TGTGCCAGCAGTTACTCGAACGGTGGGCGGCCCGAGCAGTACTTC.

The chain has TRBV27 and TRBJ1-1; possible D gene TRBD1, 5 bases. The germline gives CDR1 MNHEY, CDR2 SMNVEV (reference sequence). The CDR3 has 14 amino acids. The ends were cut back, 3 bases at V and 1 base at J, with 9 bases in the middle. CDR3 coding DNA: TGTGCCAGCAGTTTTTCAGGGTGGAACACTGAAGCTTTCTTT. Protein product: CASSFSGWNTEAFF.